The text below deals with one T cell receptor (beta chain). The antigen is unknown. MiXCR, run by TCRdb on the reads, gives a single entry per CDR3 protein. The table includes some 22,000 distinct CDR3 sequences, 55% to 80% detected once. The length of the CDR3 is 15 residues. Losses at the gene ends were 4 bases for V and 3 bases for J; bases not matched to a gene: 6. Germline assignment: CDR1 SGHRS and CDR2 YFSETQ. The graft donor-derived T-allo10 cells reportedly recognize host alloantigens, are anergic, and suppress alloantigen-specifically. The source of the sample is a study of type 1 regulatory T cells. As for the study in general: An in vitro protocol generated T-allo10, a Tr1-enriched, alloantigen-specific CD4 T cell product.

The TCR was taken from a human donor in good health. V gene TRBV5-1 combines with J gene TRBJ1-2, with 10 bases lining up with TRBD1. Material for sequencing was cultured T cells, either the whole culture or a sorted T cell fraction (not recorded which). Subset reported: Tr1-enriched cell product generated in vitro against host alloantigens. CDR3 region: CASSLGQGGDYGYTF. CDR3 DNA: TGCGCCAGCAGCCTCGGACAGGGGGGAGACTATGGCTACACCTTC.